This T cell receptor beta chain appears in the sequencing data of a study of siplizumab effects on memory and regulatory T cells. For every sample, about 10^5 TCR templates were assayed. The data were produced by immunoSEQ multiplex PCR, yet TCRdb's version contains in-frame clones alone and is incomplete. Here the sample spans about 100,000 clones, over 90% being singletons. The CDR3 totals 14 residues. CDR1 and CDR2 from the germline V gene are MNHEY and SVGAGI. V trimming: 6 bases; J trimming: 7 bases; junction bases outside the gene matches: 11. Input material: non-Treg CD4+ T cells sorted from blood. V and J are TRBV6-5 and TRBJ2-5; TRBD1 agrees at 7 bases. This receptor was identified in a human donor in good health. The chain's CDR3 is CASSRSTGSGTQYF. For the CDR3, the DNA is TGTGCCAGCAGCCGCTCGACAGGGTCTGGGACCCAGTACTTC.